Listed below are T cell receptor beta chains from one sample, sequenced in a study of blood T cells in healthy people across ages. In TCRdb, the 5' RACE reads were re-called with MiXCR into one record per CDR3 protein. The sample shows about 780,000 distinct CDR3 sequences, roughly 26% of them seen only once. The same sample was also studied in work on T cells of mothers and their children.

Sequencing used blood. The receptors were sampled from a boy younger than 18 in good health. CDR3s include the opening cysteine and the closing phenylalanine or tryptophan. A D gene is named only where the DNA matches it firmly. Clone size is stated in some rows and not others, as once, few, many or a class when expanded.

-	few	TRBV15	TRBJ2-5	CATSPDLETQYF	TGTGCCACCAGTCCAGATTTGGAGACCCAGTACTTC
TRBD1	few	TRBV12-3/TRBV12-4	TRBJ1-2	CASSLGQGRLYGYTF	TGTGCCAGCAGTTTGGGACAGGGCCGACTTTATGGCTACACCTTC
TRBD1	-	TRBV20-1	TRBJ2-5	CSAPDRGSETQYF	TGCAGTGCCCCGGACAGGGGAAGTGAGACCCAGTACTTC
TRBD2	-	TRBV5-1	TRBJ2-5	CASSPAGVQETQYF	TGCGCCAGCAGCCCCGCGGGGGTGCAAGAGACCCAGTACTTC
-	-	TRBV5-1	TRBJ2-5	CASSLTSYQETQYF	TGCGCCAGCAGCTTAACTTCGTACCAAGAGACCCAGTACTTC
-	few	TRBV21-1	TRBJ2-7	CARKGYRDRRSMRSEQYF	TGTGCCAGGAAGGGGTATCGGGACAGGAGGAGTATGAGATCCGAGCAGTACTTC
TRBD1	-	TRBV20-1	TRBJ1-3	CSARPTGVGNTIYF	TGCAGTGCTAGACCCACAGGGGTAGGAAACACCATATATTTT
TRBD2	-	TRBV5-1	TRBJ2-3	CASSPLAGRRTDTQYF	TGCGCCAGCAGCCCACTAGCGGGGCGGAGAACAGATACGCAGTATTTT
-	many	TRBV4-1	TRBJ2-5	CASSLLLAETQYF	TGCGCCAGCAGCCTACTGTTAGCAGAGACCCAGTACTTC
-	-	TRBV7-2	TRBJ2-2	CASSLAVSNTGELFF	TGTGCCAGCAGCTTAGCGGTGTCCAACACCGGGGAGCTGTTTTTT
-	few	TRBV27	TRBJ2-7	CASSTRGTRGYEQYF	TGTGCCAGCAGCACCCGGGGGACAAGGGGTTACGAGCAGTACTTC
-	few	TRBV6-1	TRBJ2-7	CASGAGSSYEQYF	TGTGCCAGCGGGGCAGGGAGCTCCTACGAGCAGTACTTC
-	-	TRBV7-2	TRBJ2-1	CASSLGFTGGRRSGEQFF	TGTGCCAGCAGCTTAGGCTTTACGGGTGGAAGACGAAGCGGCGAGCAGTTCTTC
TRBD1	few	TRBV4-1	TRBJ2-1	CASSNRQGQYNEQFF	TGCGCCAGCAGCAACAGACAGGGCCAGTACAATGAGCAGTTCTTC
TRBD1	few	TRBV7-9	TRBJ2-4	CASGPGTGENIQYF	TGTGCCAGCGGACCTGGGACAGGGGAAAACATTCAGTACTTC
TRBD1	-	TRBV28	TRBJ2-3	CASSLRTGARGTDTQYF	TGTGCCAGCAGTTTGAGGACAGGGGCCAGAGGCACAGACACGCAGTATTTT
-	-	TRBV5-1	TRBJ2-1	CASSLGIRNEQFF	TGCGCCAGCAGCTTGGGCATCCGCAATGAGCAGTTCTTC
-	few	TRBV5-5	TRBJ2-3	CASSLGIPSTDTQYF	TGTGCCAGCAGCTTGGGCATCCCTAGCACAGATACGCAGTATTTT
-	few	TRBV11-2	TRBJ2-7	CASSSGEDEQYF	TGTGCCAGCAGCTCGGGAGAGGACGAGCAGTACTTC
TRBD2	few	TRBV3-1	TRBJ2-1	CASSQGLAGGPDEQFF	TGTGCCAGCAGCCAAGGGCTAGCGGGGGGGCCCGATGAGCAGTTCTTC
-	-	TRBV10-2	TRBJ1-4	CASSPMGREEKLFF	TGCGCCAGCAGTCCCATGGGGAGAGAAGAAAAACTGTTTTTT
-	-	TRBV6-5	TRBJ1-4	CASSDTTNEKLFF	TGTGCCAGCAGTGACACAACTAATGAAAAACTGTTTTTT
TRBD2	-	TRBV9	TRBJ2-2	CASSERGGQTGELFF	TGTGCCAGCAGCGAGCGGGGGGGCCAGACCGGGGAGCTGTTTTTT
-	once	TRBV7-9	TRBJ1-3	CASSRMDKYGNTIYF	TGTGCCAGCAGCCGCATGGACAAATATGGAAACACCATATATTTT
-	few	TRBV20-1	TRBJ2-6	CSASVKGTGANVLTF	TGCAGTGCTAGTGTTAAGGGAACTGGGGCCAACGTCCTGACTTTC
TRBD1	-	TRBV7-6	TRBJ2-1	CVSSPDRARYNEQFF	TGTGTCAGCAGCCCGGACAGGGCACGCTACAATGAGCAGTTCTTC
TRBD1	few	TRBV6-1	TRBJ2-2	CASSRTGGAIGELFF	TGTGCCAGCAGTCGGACAGGGGGCGCGATCGGGGAGCTGTTTTTT
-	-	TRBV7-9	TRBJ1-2	CASGTVGGHDYGYTF	TGTGCCAGCGGGACCGTTGGGGGGCATGACTATGGCTACACCTTC
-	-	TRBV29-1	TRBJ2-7	CSVVDRTYEQYF	TGCAGCGTAGTCGACAGAACCTACGAGCAGTACTTC
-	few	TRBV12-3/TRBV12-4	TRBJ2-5	CASSLYGGLEETQYF	TGTGCCAGCAGTTTGTATGGGGGCTTGGAAGAGACCCAGTACTTC
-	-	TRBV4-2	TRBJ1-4	CASNQTPDPVGEKLFF	TGTGCCAGCAACCAGACCCCGGACCCGGTGGGGGAAAAACTGTTTTTT
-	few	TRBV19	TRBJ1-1	CASSILRNTEAFF	TGTGCCAGTAGTATTTTAAGGAACACTGAAGCTTTCTTT
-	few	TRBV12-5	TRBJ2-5	CASGLRGTETQYF	TGTGCTAGTGGTTTACGGGGGACGGAGACCCAGTACTTC
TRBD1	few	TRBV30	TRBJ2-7	CAWRWTGTYEQYF	TGTGCCTGGAGATGGACAGGGACCTACGAGCAGTACTTC
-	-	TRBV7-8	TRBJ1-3	CASSLVWDPGRWDTIYF	TGTGCCAGCAGCTTAGTTTGGGATCCGGGACGATGGGACACCATATATTTT
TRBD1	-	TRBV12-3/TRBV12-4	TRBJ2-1	CASSISRDSSYNEQFF	TGTGCCAGCAGTATCTCCAGGGACAGCTCCTACAATGAGCAGTTCTTC
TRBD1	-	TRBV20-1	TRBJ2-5	CSARGTGGRGETQYF	TGCAGTGCTAGAGGGACAGGGGGCCGGGGCGAGACCCAGTACTTC
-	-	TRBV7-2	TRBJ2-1	CASSLERGAHNEQFF	TGTGCCAGCAGCTTAGAACGGGGGGCCCACAATGAGCAGTTCTTC
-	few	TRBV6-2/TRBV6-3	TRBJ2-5	CASSKTSLETQYF	TGTGCCAGCAGCAAGACTAGTCTAGAGACCCAGTACTTC
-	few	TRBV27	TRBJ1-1	CASNILGGTEAFF	TGTGCCAGCAACATATTGGGGGGCACTGAAGCTTTCTTT
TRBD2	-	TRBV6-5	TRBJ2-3	CASSRSGGGTDTQYF	TGTGCCAGCAGCCGTAGCGGGGGGGGCACAGATACGCAGTATTTT
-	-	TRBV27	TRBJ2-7	CASSLSRQGISYEQYF	TGTGCCAGCAGTTTATCCAGGCAGGGCATCTCCTACGAGCAGTACTTC
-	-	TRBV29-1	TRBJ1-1	CSVVIGRNTEAFF	TGCAGCGTTGTTATCGGGCGGAACACTGAAGCTTTCTTT
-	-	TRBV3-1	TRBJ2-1	CASSQVAEPAYNEQFF	TGTGCCAGCAGCCAAGTTGCGGAACCAGCGTACAATGAGCAGTTCTTC
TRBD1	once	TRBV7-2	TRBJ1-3	CASSFTGTATRNTIYF	TGTGCCAGCAGCTTCACCGGGACAGCGACACGAAACACCATATATTTT
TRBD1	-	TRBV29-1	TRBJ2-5	CSGNRGQGTQYF	TGCAGCGGGAACAGGGGGCAAGGGACCCAGTACTTC
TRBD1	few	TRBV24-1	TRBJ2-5	CATSAGGRETQYF	TGTGCCACCAGTGCAGGGGGCCGAGAGACCCAGTACTTC
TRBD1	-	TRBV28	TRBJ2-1	CASSFPVTGSYNEQFF	TGTGCCAGCAGTTTTCCCGTGACAGGGTCCTACAATGAGCAGTTCTTC
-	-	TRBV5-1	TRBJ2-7	CASSLAGTGSVQYF	TGCGCCAGCAGCTTGGCCGGGACGGGCTCTGTGCAGTACTTC
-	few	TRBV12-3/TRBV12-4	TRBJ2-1	CASSLPVGEQFF	TGTGCCAGCAGCCTCCCGGTGGGTGAGCAGTTCTTC
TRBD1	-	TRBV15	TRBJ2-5	CATSRGGTGGQETQYF	TGTGCCACCAGCAGGGGCGGGACAGGGGGTCAAGAGACCCAGTACTTC
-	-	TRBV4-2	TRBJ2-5	CASSLTDEETQYF	TGTGCCAGCAGCCTGACTGATGAAGAGACCCAGTACTTC
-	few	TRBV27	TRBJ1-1	CASREPGPRNTEAFF	TGTGCCAGCAGAGAACCGGGACCGAGGAACACTGAAGCTTTCTTT
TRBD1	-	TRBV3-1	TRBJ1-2	CACSQTFGTGLYGYTF	TGTGCCTGCAGCCAGACCTTTGGGACAGGGCTCTATGGCTACACCTTC